This T cell receptor (beta chain) was captured by sequencing in a study of blood T cell repertoires in COVID-19. Study overall: The study drew acute and convalescent COVID-19 samples from the United States, Italy and Spain.

Produced via immunoSEQ multiplex PCR; TCRdb's table is partial and in-frame only. The sample has roughly 230,000 clones, under 90% seen once. V lost 0 bases to trimming and J lost 10 bases, with 19 bases between them. Germline CDR1 LGHDT, CDR2 YNNKEL (reference sequence). The CDR3 has 17 residues. The chain employs TRBV3-1 (or the pseudogene TRBV3-2) and TRBJ1-6, with D perhaps TRBD1 (6 bases). The material sequenced was peripheral blood. The clonotype was recovered from a woman of 80 years or more with acute or convalescent COVID-19. CDR3 amino acids: CASSQDFGDNEFSPLHF. CDR3 DNA sequence: TGTGCCAGCAGCCAAGATTTCGGGGACAATGAGTTCTCACCCCTCCACTTT.